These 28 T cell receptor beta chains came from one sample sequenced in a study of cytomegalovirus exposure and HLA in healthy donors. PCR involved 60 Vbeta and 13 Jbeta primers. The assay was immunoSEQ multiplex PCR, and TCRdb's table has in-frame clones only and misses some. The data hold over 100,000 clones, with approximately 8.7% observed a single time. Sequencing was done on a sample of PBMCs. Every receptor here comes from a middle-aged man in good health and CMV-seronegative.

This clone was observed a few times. CDR3 in amino acids: CSGGGPYEQYF. The CDR3 nucleotides read TGCAGTGGTGGTGGGCCCTACGAGCAGTACTTC. V and J are TRBV20-1 and TRBJ2-7; D is uncertain. Trimming cost V 7 bases and J 2 bases, with 9 bases left between them. From germline, CDR1 is DFQATT and CDR2 SNEGSKA (reference sequence). This CDR3 is built from 11 residues.

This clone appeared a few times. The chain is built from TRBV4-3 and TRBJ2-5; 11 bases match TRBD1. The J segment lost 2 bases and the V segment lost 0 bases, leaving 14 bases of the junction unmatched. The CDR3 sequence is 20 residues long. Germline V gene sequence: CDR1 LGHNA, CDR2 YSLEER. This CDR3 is CASSQERGTGGAVDQETQYF. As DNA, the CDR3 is TGCGCCAGCAGCCAAGAGAGGGGGACAGGGGGGGCCGTGGATCAAGAGACCCAGTACTTC.

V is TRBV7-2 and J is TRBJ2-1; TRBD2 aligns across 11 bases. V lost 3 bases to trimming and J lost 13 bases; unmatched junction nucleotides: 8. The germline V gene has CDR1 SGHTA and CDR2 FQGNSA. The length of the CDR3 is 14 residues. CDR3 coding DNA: TGTGCCAGCAGCTTGCCGTCTAGCGGGGGGTTCCAGTTCTTC. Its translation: CASSLPSSGGFQFF.

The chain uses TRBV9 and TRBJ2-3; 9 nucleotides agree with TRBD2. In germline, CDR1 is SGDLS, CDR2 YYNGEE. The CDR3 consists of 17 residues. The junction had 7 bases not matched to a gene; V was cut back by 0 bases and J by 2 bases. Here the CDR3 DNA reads TGTGCCAGCAGCGTAGGGAGCGGGGGGCGTAACACAGATACGCAGTATTTT. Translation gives CASSVGSGGRNTDTQYF.

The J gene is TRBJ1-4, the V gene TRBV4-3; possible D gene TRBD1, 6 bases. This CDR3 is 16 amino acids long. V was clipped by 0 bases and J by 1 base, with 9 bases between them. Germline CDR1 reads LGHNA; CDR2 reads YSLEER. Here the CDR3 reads CASSQDWTETNEKLFF. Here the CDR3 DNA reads TGCGCCAGCAGCCAAGACTGGACAGAAACTAATGAAAAACTGTTTTTT.

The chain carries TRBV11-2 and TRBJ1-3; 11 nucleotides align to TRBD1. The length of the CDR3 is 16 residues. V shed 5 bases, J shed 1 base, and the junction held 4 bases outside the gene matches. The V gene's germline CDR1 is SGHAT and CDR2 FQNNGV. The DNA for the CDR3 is TGTGCCAGCAGCCCGGACAGGGGGCGGTCTGGAAACACCATATATTTT. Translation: CASSPDRGRSGNTIYF.

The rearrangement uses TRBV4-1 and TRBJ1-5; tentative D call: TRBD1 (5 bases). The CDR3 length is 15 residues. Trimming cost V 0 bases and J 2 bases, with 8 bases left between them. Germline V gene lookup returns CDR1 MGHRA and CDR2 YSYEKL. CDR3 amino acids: CASSQEKGGNQPQHF. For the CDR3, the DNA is TGCGCCAGCAGCCAAGAGAAAGGGGGCAATCAGCCCCAGCATTTT.

For the CDR3, the DNA is TGTGCCAGCAGCTTTGGGGACAGGGGGTCCTACGAGCAGTACTTC. Protein sequence: CASSFGDRGSYEQYF. The rearrangement links TRBV5-6 to TRBJ2-7, with 11 bases identical to TRBD1. J gave up 1 base and V 2 bases, and 2 bases lay outside the gene matches. This CDR3 region has 15 residues. CDR1 SGHDT and CDR2 YYEEEE come from the germline V gene.

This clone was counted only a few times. The CDR3 region has the DNA TGTGCCATCAGTGTAGGGCGGGGGGGCCCAGATACGCAGTATTTT. Protein sequence: CAISVGRGGPDTQYF. The chain carries TRBV10-3 and TRBJ2-3; 9 bases are shared with TRBD2. After removal of 4 bases from V and 4 bases from J, the junction contained 6 bases not matched to a gene. This CDR3 region has 15 residues. Germline V gene data show CDR1 as ENHRY and CDR2 as SYGVKD.

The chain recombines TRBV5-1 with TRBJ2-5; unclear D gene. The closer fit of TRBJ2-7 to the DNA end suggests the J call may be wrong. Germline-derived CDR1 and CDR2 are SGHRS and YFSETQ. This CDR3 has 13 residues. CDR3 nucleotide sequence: TGCGCCAGCAGCACCTCACCGTCCTACGAGCAGTACTTC. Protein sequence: CASSTSPSYEQYF.

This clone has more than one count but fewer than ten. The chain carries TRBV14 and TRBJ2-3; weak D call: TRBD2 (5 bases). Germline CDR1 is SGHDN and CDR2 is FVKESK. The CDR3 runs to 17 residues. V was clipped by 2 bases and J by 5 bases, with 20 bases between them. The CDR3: CASSQSYTSGVGDTQYF. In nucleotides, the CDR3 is TGTGCCAGCAGCCAATCCTATACGAGCGGAGTCGGAGATACGCAGTATTTT.

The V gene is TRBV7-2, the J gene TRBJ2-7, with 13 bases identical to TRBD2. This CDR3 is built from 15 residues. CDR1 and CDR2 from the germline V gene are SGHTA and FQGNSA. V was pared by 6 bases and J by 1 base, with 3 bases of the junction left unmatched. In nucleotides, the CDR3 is TGTGCCAGCAGTCGACTAGCGGGGGGTTCCTACGAGCAGTACTTC. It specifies CASSRLAGGSYEQYF. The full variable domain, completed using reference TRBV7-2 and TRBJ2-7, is GAGVSQSPSNKVTEKGKDVELRCDPISGHTALYWYRQSLGQGLEFLIYFQGNSAPDKSGLPSDRFSAERTGGSVSTLTIQRTQQEDSAVYLCASSRLAGGSYEQYFGPGTRLTVT.

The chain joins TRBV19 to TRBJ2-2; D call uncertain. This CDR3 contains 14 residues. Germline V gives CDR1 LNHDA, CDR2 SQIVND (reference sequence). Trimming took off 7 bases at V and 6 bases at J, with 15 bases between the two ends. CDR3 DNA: TGTGCCAGTACCGCAGGATCGATGGCCGGGGAGCTGTTTTTT. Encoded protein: CASTAGSMAGELFF.

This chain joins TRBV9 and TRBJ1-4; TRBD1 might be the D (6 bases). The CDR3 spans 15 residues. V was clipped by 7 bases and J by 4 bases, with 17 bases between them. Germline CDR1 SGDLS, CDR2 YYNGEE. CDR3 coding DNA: TGTGCCAGCGGAAAGTGGGGGCAGGGTAATGAAAAACTGTTTTTT. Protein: CASGKWGQGNEKLFF.

Here the CDR3 DNA reads TGTGCCAGCAGTGGTGGACTAGGGTCCTACGAGCAGTACTTC. This encodes CASSGGLGSYEQYF. The chain has TRBV27 and TRBJ2-7; 7 bases align to TRBD2. Germline assignment: CDR1 MNHEY and CDR2 SMNVEV (reference sequence). The ends lost 5 bases at V and 1 base at J; junction bases unmatched: 5. There are 14 residues in the CDR3.

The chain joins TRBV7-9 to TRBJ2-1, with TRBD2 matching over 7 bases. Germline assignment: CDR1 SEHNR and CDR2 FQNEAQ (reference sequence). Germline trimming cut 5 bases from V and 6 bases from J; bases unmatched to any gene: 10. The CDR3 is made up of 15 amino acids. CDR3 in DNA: TGTGCCAGCAGCGAGAGCGGGGCCCTTACCAATGAGCAGTTCTTC. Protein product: CASSESGALTNEQFF.

The CDR3, as DNA: TGTGCCAGCACAACCCGGACAGGGCAGAATGAGCAGTTCTTC. This sequence encodes CASTTRTGQNEQFF. The chain is built from TRBV6-1 and TRBJ2-1; 8 bases line up with TRBD1. From germline, CDR1 is MNHNS and CDR2 SASEGT. This CDR3 is 14 amino acids long. The V and J ends lost 7 bases and 7 bases, in that order; junction bases with no gene match: 9.

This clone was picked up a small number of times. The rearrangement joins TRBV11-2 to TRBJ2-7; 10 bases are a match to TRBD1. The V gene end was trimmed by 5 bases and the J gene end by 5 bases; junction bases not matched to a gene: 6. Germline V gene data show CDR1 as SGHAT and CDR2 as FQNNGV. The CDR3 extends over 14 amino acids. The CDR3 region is CASSPGQGFHEQYF. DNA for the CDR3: TGTGCCAGCAGCCCGGGACAGGGGTTCCACGAGCAGTACTTC.

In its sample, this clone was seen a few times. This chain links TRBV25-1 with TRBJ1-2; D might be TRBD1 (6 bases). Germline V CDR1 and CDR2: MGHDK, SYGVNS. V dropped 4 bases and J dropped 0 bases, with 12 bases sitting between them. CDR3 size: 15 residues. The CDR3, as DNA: TGTGCCAGCAGTGTGGGGACACCGGCTAACTATGGCTACACCTTC. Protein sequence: CASSVGTPANYGYTF.

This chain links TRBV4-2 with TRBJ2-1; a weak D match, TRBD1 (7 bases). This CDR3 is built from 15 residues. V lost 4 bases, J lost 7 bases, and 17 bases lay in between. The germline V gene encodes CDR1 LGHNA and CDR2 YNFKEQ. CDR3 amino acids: CASSLTTGRENEQFF. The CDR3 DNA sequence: TGTGCCAGCAGCCTTACGACAGGGCGGGAAAATGAGCAGTTCTTC.

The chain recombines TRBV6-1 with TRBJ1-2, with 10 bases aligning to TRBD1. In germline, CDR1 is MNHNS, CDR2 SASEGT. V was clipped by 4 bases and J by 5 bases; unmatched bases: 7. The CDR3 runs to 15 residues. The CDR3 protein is CASSGGQGRAYGYTF. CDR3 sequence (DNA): TGTGCCAGCAGTGGGGGACAGGGGAGAGCTTATGGCTACACCTTC.

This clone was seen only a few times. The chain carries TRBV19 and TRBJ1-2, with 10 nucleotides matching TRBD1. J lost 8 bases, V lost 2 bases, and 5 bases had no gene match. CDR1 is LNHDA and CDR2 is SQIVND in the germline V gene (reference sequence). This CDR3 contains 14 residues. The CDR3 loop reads CASSIRRTGGGYTF. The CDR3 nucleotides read TGTGCCAGTAGTATACGGCGGACAGGGGGAGGCTACACCTTC.

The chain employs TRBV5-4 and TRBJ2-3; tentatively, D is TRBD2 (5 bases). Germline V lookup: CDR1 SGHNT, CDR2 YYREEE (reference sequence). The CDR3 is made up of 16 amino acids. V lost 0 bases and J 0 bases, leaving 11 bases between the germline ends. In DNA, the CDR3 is TGTGCCAGCAGCTTGGTGGCTAGCCCTAGCACAGATACGCAGTATTTT. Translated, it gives CASSLVASPSTDTQYF.

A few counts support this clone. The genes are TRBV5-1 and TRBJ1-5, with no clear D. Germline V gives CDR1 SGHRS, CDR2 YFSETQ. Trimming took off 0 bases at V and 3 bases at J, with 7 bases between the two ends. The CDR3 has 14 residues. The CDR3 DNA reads TGCGCCAGCAGCTTGGTACCTAACAATCAGCCCCAGCATTTT. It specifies CASSLVPNNQPQHF.

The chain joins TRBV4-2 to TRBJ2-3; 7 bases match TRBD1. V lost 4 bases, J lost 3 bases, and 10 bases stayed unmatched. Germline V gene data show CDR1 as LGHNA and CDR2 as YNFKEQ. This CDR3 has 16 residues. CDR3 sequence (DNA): TGTGCCAGCAGCCCTACGCAGGGGGAAGGGACAGATACGCAGTATTTT. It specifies CASSPTQGEGTDTQYF.

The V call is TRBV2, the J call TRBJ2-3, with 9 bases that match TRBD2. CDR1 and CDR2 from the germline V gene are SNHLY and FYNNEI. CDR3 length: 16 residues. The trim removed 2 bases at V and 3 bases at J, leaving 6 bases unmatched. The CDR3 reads CASSEWVAGVTDTQYF. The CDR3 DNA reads TGTGCCAGCAGTGAATGGGTAGCGGGGGTGACAGATACGCAGTATTTT. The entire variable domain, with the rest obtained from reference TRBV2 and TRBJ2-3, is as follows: EPEVTQTPSHQVTQMGQEVILRCVPISNHLYFYWYRQILGQKVEFLVSFYNNEISEKSEIFDDQFSVERPDGSNFTLKIRSTKLEDSAMYFCASSEWVAGVTDTQYFGPGTRLTVL.

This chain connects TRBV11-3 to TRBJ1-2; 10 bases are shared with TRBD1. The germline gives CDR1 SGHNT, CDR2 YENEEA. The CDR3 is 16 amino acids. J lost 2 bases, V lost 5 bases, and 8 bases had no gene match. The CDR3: CASSGSDRGINYGYTF. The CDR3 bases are TGTGCCAGCAGCGGTTCGGACAGGGGGATAAACTATGGCTACACCTTC.

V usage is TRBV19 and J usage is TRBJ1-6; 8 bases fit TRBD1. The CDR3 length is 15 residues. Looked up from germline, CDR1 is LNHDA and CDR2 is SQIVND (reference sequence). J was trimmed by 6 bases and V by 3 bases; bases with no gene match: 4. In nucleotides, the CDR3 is TGTGCCAGTAGTATTAGCACAGGGGGTAATTCACCCCTCCACTTT. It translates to CASSISTGGNSPLHF.